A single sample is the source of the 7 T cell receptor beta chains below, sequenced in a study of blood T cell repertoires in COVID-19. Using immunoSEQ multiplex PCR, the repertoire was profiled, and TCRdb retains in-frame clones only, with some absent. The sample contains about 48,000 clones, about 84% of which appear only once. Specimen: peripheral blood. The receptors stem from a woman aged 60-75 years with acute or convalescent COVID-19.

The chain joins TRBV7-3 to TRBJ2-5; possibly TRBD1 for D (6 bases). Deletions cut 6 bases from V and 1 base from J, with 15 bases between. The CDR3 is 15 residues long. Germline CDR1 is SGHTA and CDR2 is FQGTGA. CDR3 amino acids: CASSLYSGAQETQYF. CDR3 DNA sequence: TGTGCCAGCAGTCTTTACTCAGGGGCCCAAGAGACCCAGTACTTC.

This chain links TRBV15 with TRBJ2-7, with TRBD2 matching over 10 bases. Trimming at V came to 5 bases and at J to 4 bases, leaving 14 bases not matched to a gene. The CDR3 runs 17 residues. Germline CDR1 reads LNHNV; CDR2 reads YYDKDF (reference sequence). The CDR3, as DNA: TGTGCCACCAGCGGTCCTCACGAGGCTAGCGGGAGATACGAGCAGTACTTC. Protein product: CATSGPHEASGRYEQYF.

This chain's CDR3 is CASAVPTAGTSGGPPNTGELFF. In DNA, the CDR3 is TGTGCCAGCGCAGTTCCCACGGCTGGGACTAGCGGGGGTCCTCCGAACACCGGGGAGCTGTTTTTT. The V gene is TRBV9, the J gene TRBJ2-2; TRBD2 aligns across 14 bases. The V and J ends lost 7 bases and 0 bases, in that order; junction bases with no gene match: 20. CDR1 is SGDLS and CDR2 is YYNGEE in the germline V gene. The CDR3 runs 22 residues.

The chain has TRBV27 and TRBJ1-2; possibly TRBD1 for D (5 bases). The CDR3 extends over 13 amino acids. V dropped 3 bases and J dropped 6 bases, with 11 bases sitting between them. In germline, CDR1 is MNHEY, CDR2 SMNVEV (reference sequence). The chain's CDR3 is CASSFRGSHGYTF. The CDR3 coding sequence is TGTGCCAGCAGTTTCCGGGGGTCGCATGGCTACACCTTC.

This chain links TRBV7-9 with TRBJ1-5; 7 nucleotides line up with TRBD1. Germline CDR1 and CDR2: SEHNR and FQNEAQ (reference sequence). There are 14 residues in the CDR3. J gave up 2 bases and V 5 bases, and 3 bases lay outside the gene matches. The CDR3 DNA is TGTGCCAGCAGCAGACAGGGAGGCAATCAGCCCCAGCATTTT. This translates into CASSRQGGNQPQHF.

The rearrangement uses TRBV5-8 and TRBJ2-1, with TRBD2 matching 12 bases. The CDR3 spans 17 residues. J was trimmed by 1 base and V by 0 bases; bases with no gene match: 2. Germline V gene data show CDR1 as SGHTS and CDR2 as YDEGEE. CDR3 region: CASSLGTSGISYNEQFF. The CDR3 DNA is TGTGCCAGCAGCTTGGGGACTAGCGGGATATCCTACAATGAGCAGTTCTTC.

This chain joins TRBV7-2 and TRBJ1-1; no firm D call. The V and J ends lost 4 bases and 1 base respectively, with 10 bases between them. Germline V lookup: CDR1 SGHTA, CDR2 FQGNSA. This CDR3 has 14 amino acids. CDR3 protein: CASSSFMRNTEAFF. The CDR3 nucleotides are TGTGCCAGCAGCTCCTTTATGAGGAACACTGAAGCTTTCTTT.